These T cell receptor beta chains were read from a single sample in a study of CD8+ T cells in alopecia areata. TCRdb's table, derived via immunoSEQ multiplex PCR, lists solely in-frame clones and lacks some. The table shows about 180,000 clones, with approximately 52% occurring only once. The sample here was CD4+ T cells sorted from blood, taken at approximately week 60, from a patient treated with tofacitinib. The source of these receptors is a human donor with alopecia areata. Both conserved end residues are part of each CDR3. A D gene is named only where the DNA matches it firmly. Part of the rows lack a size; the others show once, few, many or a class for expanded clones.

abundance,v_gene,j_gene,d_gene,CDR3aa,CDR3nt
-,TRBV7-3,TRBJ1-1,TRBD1,CASSLDRETEAFF,TGTGCCAGCAGCTTAGACAGGGAGACTGAAGCTTTCTTT
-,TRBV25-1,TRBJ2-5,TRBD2,CASSSGGAGGETQYF,TGTGCCAGCAGCTCCGGGGGGGCCGGCGGGGAGACCCAGTACTTC
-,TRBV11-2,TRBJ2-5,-,CASSPGVRQETQYF,TGTGCCAGCAGCCCAGGGGTACGCCAAGAGACCCAGTACTTC
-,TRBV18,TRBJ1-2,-,CASSPLAANYGYTF,TGTGCCAGCTCACCACTGGCAGCTAACTATGGCTACACCTTC
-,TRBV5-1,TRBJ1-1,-,CASSFRSEMNTEAFF,TGCGCCAGCAGCTTTCGGTCAGAGATGAACACTGAAGCTTTCTTT
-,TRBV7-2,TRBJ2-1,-,CASSLEASPGFF,TGTGCCAGCAGCTTAGAGGCCTCCCCCGGGTTCTTC
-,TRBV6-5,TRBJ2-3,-,CASRRSLYTDTQYF,TGTGCCAGTAGACGCTCCCTTTACACAGATACGCAGTATTTT
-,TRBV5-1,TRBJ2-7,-,CASSFGSSYEQYF,TGCGCCAGCAGCTTCGGGAGCTCCTACGAGCAGTACTTC
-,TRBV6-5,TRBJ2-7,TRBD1,CASSTGAEEQYF,TGTGCCAGCAGCACAGGGGCGGAAGAGCAGTACTTC
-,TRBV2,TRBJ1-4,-,CASSEAPGGKLFF,TGTGCCAGCAGTGAGGCTCCGGGCGGAAAACTGTTTTTT
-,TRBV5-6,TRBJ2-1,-,CASSSDSSYNEQFF,TGTGCCAGCAGCTCAGATAGCTCCTACAATGAGCAGTTCTTC
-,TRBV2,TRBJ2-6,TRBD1,CASTPDRVNSGANVLTF,TGTGCCAGCACCCCCGACAGGGTCAATTCTGGGGCCAACGTCCTGACTTTC
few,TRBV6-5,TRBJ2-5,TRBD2,CASRELAGGGETQYF,TGTGCCAGCAGGGAGTTAGCGGGGGGCGGGGAGACCCAGTACTTC
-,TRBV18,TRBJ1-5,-,CASSPDSNQPQHF,TGTGCCAGCTCACCGGACAGCAATCAGCCCCAGCATTTT
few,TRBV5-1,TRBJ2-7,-,CASSLEQALSYEQYF,TGCGCCAGCAGCTTGGAACAGGCGCTCTCCTACGAGCAGTACTTC
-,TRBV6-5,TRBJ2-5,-,CASKRGTGETQYF,TGTGCCAGCAAACGGGGAACGGGAGAGACCCAGTACTTC
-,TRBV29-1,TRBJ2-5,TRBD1,CSTGMGQEIRETQYF,TGCAGCACCGGGATGGGACAGGAGATTAGGGAGACCCAGTACTTC
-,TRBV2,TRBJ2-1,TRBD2,CASSDNSGGYNEQFF,TGTGCCAGCAGTGATAATAGCGGGGGATACAATGAGCAGTTCTTC
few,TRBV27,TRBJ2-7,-,CASSLFRAVGFYEQYF,TGTGCCAGCAGTTTGTTTCGAGCGGTGGGATTCTACGAGCAGTACTTC
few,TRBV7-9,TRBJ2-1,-,CASSLAGIVKQFF,TGTGCCAGCAGCTTAGCTGGGATAGTTAAGCAGTTCTTC
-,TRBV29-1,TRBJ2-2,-,CSVDLQGNTGELFF,TGCAGCGTGGACCTCCAGGGGAACACCGGGGAGCTGTTTTTT
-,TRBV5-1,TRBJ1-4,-,CASSSDSGWEKLFF,TGCGCCAGCAGCTCGGACAGCGGGTGGGAAAAACTGTTTTTT
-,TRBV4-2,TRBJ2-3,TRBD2,CASSQGTSPTDTQYF,TGTGCCAGCAGCCAAGGGACTAGCCCCACAGATACGCAGTATTTT
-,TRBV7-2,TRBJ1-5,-,CASSPPGGFQPQHF,TGTGCCAGCAGCCCTCCGGGGGGGTTTCAGCCCCAGCATTTT
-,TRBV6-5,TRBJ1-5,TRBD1,CASRTTGYNQPQHF,TGTGCCAGCCGAACGACAGGGTATAATCAGCCCCAGCATTTT
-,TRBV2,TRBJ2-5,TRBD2,CASMIGGGETQYF,TGTGCCAGCATGATCGGCGGGGGAGAGACCCAGTACTTC
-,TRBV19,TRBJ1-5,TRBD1,CASRRTGGSNQPQHF,TGTGCCAGTAGGAGGACAGGGGGAAGCAATCAGCCCCAGCATTTT
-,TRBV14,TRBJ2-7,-,CATSSGASYEQYF,TGTGCCACCTCCTCAGGGGCCTCCTACGAGCAGTACTTC
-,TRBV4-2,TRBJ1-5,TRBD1,CASSHGTGWESNQPQHF,TGTGCCAGCAGCCACGGGACAGGGTGGGAGAGCAATCAGCCCCAGCATTTT
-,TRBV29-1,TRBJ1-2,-,CSVEDGAFWGRLYGYTF,TGCAGCGTTGAAGATGGGGCGTTTTGGGGACGGTTATATGGCTACACCTTC
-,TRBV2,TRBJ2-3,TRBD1,CASRGDSRTDTQYF,TGTGCCAGCAGGGGGGACAGCCGCACAGATACGCAGTATTTT
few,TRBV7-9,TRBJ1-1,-,CASSLGGPRTEAFF,TGTGCCAGCAGCTTAGGGGGGCCCCGGACTGAAGCTTTCTTT
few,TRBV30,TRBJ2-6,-,CAWSSGANVLTF,TGTGCCTGGAGCTCTGGGGCCAACGTCCTGACTTTC
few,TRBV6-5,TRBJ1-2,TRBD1,CASRQTGGAEGYTF,TGTGCCAGCAGACAAACAGGGGGCGCCGAGGGCTACACCTTC
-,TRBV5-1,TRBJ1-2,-,CASSFTTGETGYTF,TGCGCCAGCAGCTTTACCACAGGAGAAACTGGCTACACCTTC
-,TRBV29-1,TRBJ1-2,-,CSVLEGVDGYTF,TGCAGCGTCCTTGAGGGGGTGGATGGCTACACCTTC
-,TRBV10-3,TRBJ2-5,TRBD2,CAISSSSGSQETQYF,TGTGCCATCAGTTCTTCTAGCGGGAGCCAAGAGACCCAGTACTTC
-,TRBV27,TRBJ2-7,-,CASRLPGSYEQYF,TGTGCCAGTCGTTTGCCGGGTAGCTACGAGCAGTACTTC
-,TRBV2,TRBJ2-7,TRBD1,CAGRLDRTSWQYF,TGTGCCGGGAGATTGGACAGGACCTCTTGGCAGTACTTC
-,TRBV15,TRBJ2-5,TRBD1,CATSRDGDSQETQYF,TGTGCCACCAGCAGAGATGGGGACAGCCAAGAGACCCAGTACTTC
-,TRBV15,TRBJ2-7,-,CATSSGAYEQYF,TGTGCCACCAGCAGTGGGGCCTACGAGCAGTACTTC
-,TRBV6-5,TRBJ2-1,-,CASRQRGSYNEQFF,TGTGCCAGCAGGCAGAGGGGGTCCTACAATGAGCAGTTCTTC
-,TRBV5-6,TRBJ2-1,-,CASSLYWGNEQFF,TGTGCCAGCAGCTTGTACTGGGGTAATGAGCAGTTCTTC
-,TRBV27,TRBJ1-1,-,CASSPGRNTEAFF,TGTGCCTCCTCCCCGGGTAGGAACACTGAAGCTTTCTTT
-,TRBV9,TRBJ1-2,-,CASSVDVANYGYTF,TGTGCCAGCAGCGTAGACGTAGCTAACTATGGCTACACCTTC
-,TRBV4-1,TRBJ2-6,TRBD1,CASSQVTGSGANVLTF,TGCGCCAGCAGCCAAGTGACAGGGAGTGGGGCCAACGTCCTGACTTTC
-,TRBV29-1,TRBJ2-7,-,CSVSGTYEQYF,TGCAGCGTTTCAGGGACCTACGAGCAGTACTTC
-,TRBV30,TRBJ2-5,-,CAWWDRETQYF,TGTGCCTGGTGGGATCGAGAGACCCAGTACTTC
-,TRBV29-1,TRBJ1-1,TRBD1,CSVTGRMNTEAFF,TGCAGCGTGACAGGGCGCATGAACACTGAAGCTTTCTTT
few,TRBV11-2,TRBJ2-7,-,CASSLASGGRAYEQYF,TGTGCCAGCAGCTTAGCGTCAGGCGGCAGGGCCTACGAGCAGTACTTC
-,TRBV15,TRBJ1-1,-,CATSRRDRNTEAFF,TGTGCCACCAGCCGCAGGGATCGGAACACTGAAGCTTTCTTT